A single sample gave rise to the 29 T cell receptor beta chains below, sequenced in a study of monozygotic twins with inflammatory bowel disease. Reprocessing the 5' RACE reads, TCRdb reports a single entry for every CDR3 protein and omits DNA. Its clone listing holds 440,000 or so distinct CDR3 sequences. Sequencing was carried out using blood. All receptors derive from a human donor with ulcerative colitis or Crohn's disease, or a healthy co-twin of an affected twin (not recorded which).

The rearrangement joins TRBV6-1 to TRBJ1-5. This CDR3 is built from 15 residues. Looked up from germline, CDR1 is MNHNS and CDR2 is SASEGT. CDR3 sequence reads: CASQAAGPSNQPQHF.

This chain connects TRBV19 to TRBJ2-1; TCRdb returns TRBD1, unconfirmable since there is no DNA. This CDR3 spans 13 amino acids. Germline V gives CDR1 LNHDA, CDR2 SQIVND (reference sequence). CDR3 sequence reads: CASRLSGINEQFF.

V is TRBV11-2 and J is TRBJ1-4; TCRdb's assignment of TRBD1 cannot be checked, as there is no DNA. The CDR3 covers 13 residues. The germline CDR1 and CDR2 sequences are SGHAT and FQNNGV. The CDR3 loop is CASSRQHHEKLFF. Full variable domain (remainder filled in from reference TRBV11-2 and TRBJ1-4): EAGVAQSPRYKIIEKRQSVAFWCNPISGHATLYWYQQILGQGPKLLIQFQNNGVVDDSQLPKDRFSAERLKGVDSTLKIQPAKLEDSAVYLCASSRQHHEKLFFGSGTQLSVL.

V gene TRBV7-2 combines with J gene TRBJ1-2; TCRdb reports TRBD1, a call that lacks DNA to check it against. The CDR3 extends over 15 amino acids. CDR1 is SGHTA and CDR2 is FQGNSA in the germline V gene. CDR3 in amino acids: CASSWKGGLNYGYTF. Using reference TRBV7-2 and TRBJ1-2 for the parts outside the CDR3, the full variable domain is GAGVSQSPSNKVTEKGKDVELRCDPISGHTALYWYRQSLGQGLEFLIYFQGNSAPDKSGLPSDRFSAERTGGSVSTLTIQRTQQEDSAVYLCASSWKGGLNYGYTFGSGTRLTVV.

The genes are TRBV5-1 and TRBJ2-5. Germline CDR1 and CDR2: SGHRS and YFSETQ. CDR3 length: 14 residues. The CDR3 sequence: CASSLEQSRKTQYF.

The chain recombines TRBV6-2 or TRBV6-3 with TRBJ1-2. Looked up from germline, CDR1 is MNHEY and CDR2 is SVGEGT. This CDR3 is 12 amino acids long. The CDR3 loop reads CASSLQSYGYTF.

V usage is TRBV5-4 and J usage is TRBJ2-5; TCRdb's D call of TRBD1 is untestable without DNA. The CDR3 has 12 residues. Germline assignment: CDR1 SGHNT and CDR2 YYREEE (reference sequence). Here the CDR3 reads CASAGQGETQYF. The full variable domain, completed using reference TRBV5-4 and TRBJ2-5, is ETGVTQSPTHLIKTRGQQVTLRCSSQSGHNTVSWYQQALGQGPQFIFQYYREEENGRGNFPPRFSGLQFPNYSSELNVNALELDDSALYLCASAGQGETQYFGPGTRLLVL.

The V gene is TRBV7-9, the J gene TRBJ2-7. The length of the CDR3 is 16 residues. The germline gives CDR1 SEHNR, CDR2 FQNEAQ (reference sequence). CDR3: CASSLAHGRFSYEQYF. The full variable domain, rest sourced from reference TRBV7-9 and TRBJ2-7, is DTGVSQNPRHKITKRGQNVTFRCDPISEHNRLYWYRQTLGQGPEFLTYFQNEAQLEKSRLLSDRFSAERPKGSFSTLEIQRTEQGDSAMYLCASSLAHGRFSYEQYFGPGTRLTVT.

The V gene is TRBV20-1, the J gene TRBJ1-5. CDR1 is DFQATT, CDR2 SNEGSKA, per germline (reference sequence). This CDR3 comprises 13 residues. CDR3 residues: CSARMANNQPQHF.

The genes are TRBV19 and TRBJ1-1; TCRdb's D gene call, TRBD1, goes unchecked for lack of DNA. This CDR3 spans 11 amino acids. The germline CDR1 and CDR2 sequences are LNHDA and SQIVND (reference sequence). CDR3 residues: CASRQGLRAFF.

The chain employs TRBV20-1 and TRBJ1-6; TCRdb selects TRBD1, and the lack of DNA leaves this call unchecked. Germline V gives CDR1 DFQATT, CDR2 SNEGSKA (reference sequence). The CDR3 is 17 residues long. CDR3 protein: CSARVLVGGFGNSPLHF.

The CDR3 region is CASSLTTGTGPYEQYF. The rearrangement uses TRBV7-9 and TRBJ2-7; TCRdb's D gene call, TRBD1, goes unchecked for lack of DNA. This CDR3 contains 16 residues. Germline CDR1 is SEHNR and CDR2 is FQNEAQ (reference sequence).

The CDR3 here is CASSPPGYRGNQPQHF. This chain links TRBV18 with TRBJ1-5; TCRdb lists TRBD1, though no DNA is available to test this call. The CDR3 covers 16 residues. Germline V gives CDR1 KGHSH, CDR2 LQKENI.

The V call is TRBV20-1, the J call TRBJ2-1; TCRdb selects TRBD2, and the lack of DNA leaves this call unchecked. Germline CDR1 reads DFQATT; CDR2 reads SNEGSKA (reference sequence). The CDR3 sequence is 13 residues long. CDR3 protein: CSAPRTGLTQQFF.

The chain has TRBV2 and TRBJ2-3; lacking DNA, the TRBD2 call made by TCRdb goes unchecked. Germline-derived CDR1 and CDR2 are SNHLY and FYNNEI. The CDR3 length is 15 residues. The CDR3 here is CASSDELAGAHTQYF.

The gene calls are TRBV6-6 and TRBJ1-1; TCRdb names TRBD1, which stays unverified in the absence of DNA. CDR1 MNHNY and CDR2 SVGAGI come from the germline V gene (reference sequence). The CDR3 totals 14 residues. The CDR3 loop is CAIHTGTPGSEAFF.

The rearrangement uses TRBV10-3 and TRBJ1-6. Germline V lookup: CDR1 ENHRY, CDR2 SYGVKD. This CDR3 has 16 residues. CDR3 in amino acids: CAISDKGRMADSPLHF.

The genes are TRBV6-1 and TRBJ2-5. Germline CDR1 reads MNHNS; CDR2 reads SASEGT. This CDR3 has 13 residues. CDR3 amino acids: CASSRQAQETQYF.

J is TRBJ2-3 and V is TRBV7-9; TCRdb picks TRBD2, but there is no DNA to check that call. Germline V gives CDR1 SEHNR, CDR2 FQNEAQ (reference sequence). CDR3 length: 14 residues. The CDR3 spells CASSRPASTDTQYF.

The chain uses TRBV5-4 and TRBJ1-3; TCRdb picks TRBD1, but there is no DNA to check that call. Per the germline V gene, CDR1 is SGHNT and CDR2 is YYREEE (reference sequence). The CDR3 sequence is 15 residues long. The chain's CDR3 is CASSTGQGIGNTIYF.

The rearrangement uses TRBV20-1 and TRBJ2-3; the D call from TCRdb, TRBD2, cannot be confirmed without DNA. This CDR3 has 16 amino acids. Germline V gives CDR1 DFQATT, CDR2 SNEGSKA (reference sequence). The CDR3 protein is CSARDFGRQGTDTQYF.

The chain combines TRBV7-2 with TRBJ1-4; TCRdb reports TRBD1, a call that lacks DNA to check it against. Per the germline V gene, CDR1 is SGHTA and CDR2 is FQGNSA. This CDR3 has 13 amino acids. CDR3 residues: CASGTFINEKLFF. The entire variable domain, with the rest obtained from reference TRBV7-2 and TRBJ1-4, is as follows: GAGVSQSPSNKVTEKGKDVELRCDPISGHTALYWYRQSLGQGLEFLIYFQGNSAPDKSGLPSDRFSAERTGGSVSTLTIQRTQQEDSAVYLCASGTFINEKLFFGSGTQLSVL.

The chain employs TRBV19 and TRBJ1-2; TCRdb gives TRBD1 as the D gene, but with no DNA this cannot be confirmed. Germline V lookup: CDR1 LNHDA, CDR2 SQIVND (reference sequence). The CDR3 spans 13 residues. The chain's CDR3 is CASTIGTGNGYTF. The full variable domain, completed using reference TRBV19 and TRBJ1-2, is DGGITQSPKYLFRKEGQNVTLSCEQNLNHDAMYWYRQDPGQGLRLIYYSQIVNDFQKGDIAEGYSVSREKKESFPLTVTSAQKNPTAFYLCASTIGTGNGYTFGSGTRLTVV.

The V call is TRBV5-1, the J call TRBJ1-6; TCRdb gives TRBD1 as the D gene, but with no DNA this cannot be confirmed. The CDR3 spans 13 residues. CDR1 and CDR2 from the germline V gene are SGHRS and YFSETQ. The CDR3 here is CASSGDDNSPLHF.

The J gene is TRBJ2-5, the V gene TRBV5-4; checking the TCRdb D call of TRBD2 is not possible without DNA. This CDR3 contains 14 residues. CDR1 SGHNT and CDR2 YYREEE come from the germline V gene (reference sequence). The CDR3 spells CASSIGTFAETQYF. Using reference TRBV5-4 and TRBJ2-5 for the parts outside the CDR3, the full variable domain is ETGVTQSPTHLIKTRGQQVTLRCSSQSGHNTVSWYQQALGQGPQFIFQYYREEENGRGNFPPRFSGLQFPNYSSELNVNALELDDSALYLCASSIGTFAETQYFGPGTRLLVL.

The rearrangement uses TRBV5-1 and TRBJ1-2. Germline lookup yields CDR1 SGHRS and CDR2 YFSETQ. The CDR3 covers 13 residues. The CDR3 here is CASSHGTADGYTF. Drawing the rest from reference TRBV5-1 and TRBJ1-2, the complete variable domain is KAGVTQTPRYLIKTRGQQVTLSCSPISGHRSVSWYQQTPGQGLQFLFEYFSETQRNKGNFPGRFSGRQFSNSRSEMNVSTLELGDSALYLCASSHGTADGYTFGSGTRLTVV.

The CDR3 is CASSPGWSEAFF. This chain uses TRBV5-8 with TRBJ1-1; TCRdb reports TRBD1, a call that lacks DNA to check it against. This CDR3 spans 12 amino acids. Germline loops: CDR1 SGHTS, CDR2 YDEGEE.

J is TRBJ2-7 and V is TRBV29-1; TCRdb selects TRBD1, and the lack of DNA leaves this call unchecked. Germline V gene sequence: CDR1 SQVTM, CDR2 ANQGSEA. The CDR3 totals 12 residues. CDR3 protein: CSVFSGEKEQYF.

The chain employs TRBV29-1 and TRBJ1-6. There are 14 residues in the CDR3. The germline V gene has CDR1 SQVTM and CDR2 ANQGSEA. CDR3 loop: CSVKTTGPNSPLHF.